Sequencing of this T cell receptor (beta chain) was carried out in a study of blood T cells in healthy people across ages. Only a few counts were recorded for this clonotype. This CDR3 is 16 amino acids long. Germline lookup yields CDR1 LNHNV and CDR2 YYDKDF (reference sequence). Unmatched junction bases numbered 5, after V lost 4 bases and J lost 2 bases. A second PCR of 7 to 11 cycles used a sample-barcoded 5' primer and a J-beta primer mix. Each CDR3 protein gets one entry after TCRdb re-called the 5' RACE reads with MiXCR. The profile covers just under 900,000 distinct CDR3 sequences, with 29% appearing a single time and roughly 17% taken by the ten largest.

Specimen: blood. The receptor comes from a woman aged 80 or over in good health. This rearrangement joins TRBV15 to TRBJ2-2; 9 bases align to TRBD1. The chain's CDR3 is CATSKDRGRNTGELFF. CDR3 in DNA: TGTGCCACCAGCAAGGACAGGGGACGTAACACCGGGGAGCTGTTTTTT.